This T cell receptor (beta chain) was found in a study of CD8 T cells in ankylosing spondylitis. Each CDR3 protein gets one entry after TCRdb re-called the 5' RACE reads with MiXCR. This sample yields hundreds of thousands of distinct CDR3 sequences, of which 10% to 15% are seen a single time; around 6.8% belongs to the top ten. Overall study findings and caveats: The authors reported significant enrichment of disease-linked clones in matched ankylosing spondylitis synovial fluid. A TCR beta motif of several highly homologous variants seemed to mark ankylosing spondylitis blood.

CDR1 and CDR2 (germline): KGHDR, SFDVKD. This CDR3 spans 14 amino acids. V lost 9 bases, J lost 1 base, and 14 bases lay in between. Concerning this clonotype: Its specificity is not known.

What was sequenced was blood, either unsorted or a sorted T cell fraction (not recorded which). The source is a male donor with ankylosing spondylitis. The chain has TRBV24-1 and TRBJ1-1, with D perhaps matching TRBD1 (5 bases). The CDR3 is CATQGGVTNTEAFF. The CDR3 nucleotides read TGTGCCACCCAGGGTGGGGTCACGAACACTGAAGCTTTCTTT.